This entry lists 24 T cell receptor beta chains sequenced from one sample in a study of CXCR3-negative and CXCR3-positive naive CD8 T cells. The authors made the TRB cDNA libraries by 5' RACE using UMI labels. Each CDR3 protein gets one entry in TCRdb, which reprocessed the 5' RACE reads and gives no DNA. Its table lists tens of thousands of distinct CDR3 sequences. The sequenced sample consisted of naive CXCR3- CD8+ T cells from blood. Documented subset: CD45RO-CCR7+CD27+CD95- naive CD8+ T cells lacking CXCR3 (TNR3-). The origin of the receptors is a human donor in good health. Some clones in this sample may be carry-over from other donors' samples.

The rearrangement uses TRBV12-3 or TRBV12-4 and TRBJ1-6. The CDR3 length is 15 residues. CDR3 region: CASRSAGAAALSLHF.

The chain has TRBV6-2 or TRBV6-3 and TRBJ2-7. The CDR3 sequence is 14 residues long. The germline gives CDR1 MNHEY, CDR2 SVGEGT. The CDR3 sequence: CASSYARGLYEQYF.

CDR3 sequence: CASSEGSEAFF. The chain uses TRBV2 and TRBJ1-1. The CDR3 is 11 amino acids. Germline assignment: CDR1 SNHLY and CDR2 FYNNEI.

The V and J genes are TRBV28 and TRBJ2-3. The CDR3 sequence is 16 residues long. CDR1 is MDHEN, CDR2 SYDVKM, per germline. The CDR3: CASSFLTASSTDTQYF.

The chain employs TRBV30 and TRBJ2-7. The CDR3 totals 12 residues. The V gene's germline CDR1 is GTSNPN and CDR2 SVGIG (reference sequence). CDR3 sequence: CAWCRGTYEQYF. The whole variable domain, filled in from reference TRBV30 and TRBJ2-7, reads SQTIHQWPATLVQPVGSPLSLECTVEGTSNPNLYWYRQAAGRGLQLLFYSVGIGQISSEVPQNLSASRPQDRQFILSSKKLLLSDSGFYLCAWCRGTYEQYFGPGTRLTVT.

V usage is TRBV29-1 and J usage is TRBJ2-2; TCRdb selects TRBD1, and the lack of DNA leaves this call unchecked. Per the germline V gene, CDR1 is SQVTM and CDR2 is ANQGSEA. The CDR3 has 12 residues. CDR3 region: CSVDGATGELFF.

The rearrangement joins TRBV12-3 or TRBV12-4 to TRBJ2-7; the D call of TRBD1 rests on TCRdb alone, since no DNA is present to check it. CDR3 size: 15 residues. CDR3 sequence reads: CASTDSGTGSYEQYF.

The chain couples TRBV20-1 to TRBJ2-3. CDR1 is DFQATT, CDR2 SNEGSKA, per germline (reference sequence). The CDR3 covers 14 residues. The chain's CDR3 is CSARGSDYTDTQYF.

This chain links TRBV10-3 with TRBJ2-2; the TCRdb call, TRBD2, lacks DNA for checking. Germline V gene data show CDR1 as ENHRY and CDR2 as SYGVKD. The CDR3 extends over 12 amino acids. The chain's CDR3 is CAIKSFTEELFF.

The CDR3 loop reads CSVVDRDTDTQYF. The rearrangement links TRBV29-1 to TRBJ2-3; lacking DNA, the TRBD1 call made by TCRdb goes unchecked. The length of the CDR3 is 13 residues. Germline V gene sequence: CDR1 SQVTM, CDR2 ANQGSEA.

CDR3 loop: CASQRGRVETQYF. This rearrangement joins TRBV6-5 to TRBJ2-5; TCRdb returns TRBD2, unconfirmable since there is no DNA. Germline CDR1 is MNHEY and CDR2 is SVGAGI. This CDR3 has 13 amino acids.

V usage is TRBV28 and J usage is TRBJ2-7. The CDR3 totals 14 residues. The germline gives CDR1 MDHEN, CDR2 SYDVKM. The CDR3 reads CASSLVRSGYEQYF.

This sequence joins TRBV7-9 and TRBJ2-1. This CDR3 contains 12 residues. Germline CDR1 SEHNR, CDR2 FQNEAQ (reference sequence). The CDR3 sequence is CASSHMADEQFF.

The V call is TRBV28, the J call TRBJ1-1; TCRdb indicates TRBD1, and absent DNA this call remains unverified. Looked up from germline, CDR1 is MDHEN and CDR2 is SYDVKM. The CDR3 has 13 residues. CDR3: CASIETGGTEAFF.

The V gene is TRBV7-9, the J gene TRBJ2-2. CDR3 length: 15 residues. CDR1 SEHNR and CDR2 FQNEAQ come from the germline V gene (reference sequence). The CDR3 here is CASSPREGFTGELFF.

This sequence joins TRBV30 and TRBJ2-1; TCRdb picks TRBD2, but there is no DNA to check that call. Germline V lookup: CDR1 GTSNPN, CDR2 SVGIG (reference sequence). The CDR3 length is 15 residues. The CDR3 region is CAWSLGTSGSNEQFF.

This chain uses TRBV6-6 with TRBJ2-7; TCRdb returns TRBD1, unconfirmable since there is no DNA. CDR1 is MNHNY and CDR2 is SVGAGI in the germline V gene (reference sequence). The CDR3 runs 16 residues. CDR3 in amino acids: CASCVVSGTGVYEQYF.

The gene calls are TRBV20-1 and TRBJ1-3; there is no DNA to check the TCRdb D call of TRBD1. This CDR3 is 15 amino acids long. Germline CDR1 is DFQATT and CDR2 is SNEGSKA (reference sequence). This CDR3 is CSAMKPTVRENTIYF.

This chain joins TRBV7-7 and TRBJ2-1; no DNA is available, so the TRBD1 call from TCRdb remains unchecked. This CDR3 contains 13 residues. In germline, CDR1 is SSHAT, CDR2 FNYEAQ (reference sequence). The CDR3 region is CASSWDPAGEQFF. The full variable domain, rest sourced from reference TRBV7-7 and TRBJ2-1, is GAGVSQSPRYKVTKRGQDVTLRCDPISSHATLYWYQQALGQGPEFLTYFNYEAQPDKSGLPSDRFSAERPEGSISTLTIQRTEQRDSAMYRCASSWDPAGEQFFGPGTRLTVL.

The chain joins TRBV28 to TRBJ2-1. From germline, CDR1 is MDHEN and CDR2 SYDVKM. CDR3 length: 13 amino acids. The CDR3 reads CASSLLASNEQFF.

The genes are TRBV5-6 and TRBJ2-1; no DNA is available, so the TRBD2 call from TCRdb remains unchecked. CDR3 length: 11 amino acids. Germline values: CDR1 SGHDT, CDR2 YYEEEE. The CDR3 spells CASESGNEQFF.

The chain is built from TRBV15 and TRBJ2-2; TCRdb selects TRBD1, and the lack of DNA leaves this call unchecked. Germline V gene data show CDR1 as LNHNV and CDR2 as YYDKDF (reference sequence). The CDR3 spans 15 residues. CDR3 region: CATSGRTGHTGELFF. Full variable domain (missing parts from reference TRBV15 and TRBJ2-2): DAMVIQNPRYQVTQFGKPVTLSCSQTLNHNVMYWYQQKSSQAPKLLFHYYDKDFNNEADTPDNFQSRRPNTSFCFLDIRSPGLGDTAMYLCATSGRTGHTGELFFGEGSRLTVL.

The V call is TRBV10-3, the J call TRBJ2-2; checking the TCRdb D call of TRBD2 is not possible without DNA. Germline V CDR1 and CDR2: ENHRY, SYGVKD. The CDR3 consists of 21 residues. CDR3 protein: CAISESTGQEQSWREVGELFF.

This chain joins TRBV29-1 and TRBJ2-2; without DNA, the TCRdb call of TRBD2 cannot be checked. The CDR3 is made up of 15 amino acids. The germline V gene has CDR1 SQVTM and CDR2 ANQGSEA. The CDR3 loop is CSTTTGGQETGELFF.